This TCR beta chain was identified in a study of regulatory T cells in long-lasting Graves disease. Study summary: A definition of persistent Graves' disease required over 5 years of antithyroid drugs plus positive TSH receptor antibodies.

CDR3-region Arm-PCR and iRepertoire HTBI primers produced the TCR beta libraries. TCRdb recomputed calls from the multiplex PCR reads with MiXCR, one row per CDR3 protein. The table includes 300,000 to 350,000 distinct CDR3 sequences, about 18% detected once. Time point of the sample: persistent/refractory GD, antithyroid drugs over 5 years with positive TRAb. The authors made the TCR library using RNA they extracted from PBMCs. Graves' disease diagnosis used American Thyroid Association guidelines. Patients of an endocrinology department in Xi'an, China, were included. Peripheral blood, nine milliliters of it, was drawn into EDTA tubes. This CDR3 is 16 amino acids long. Trimming took off 0 bases at V and 5 bases at J, with 16 bases between the two ends. Germline V lookup: CDR1 MGHRA, CDR2 YSYEKL.

This clonotype originated in a female donor with Graves disease. V and J are TRBV4-1 and TRBJ2-5; D gene ambiguous. Specimen: peripheral blood mononuclear cells (PBMCs), collected when the disease was refractory, from a patient treated with antithyroid drugs. Written as DNA, the CDR3 is TGCGCCAGCAGCCAAGATAGAACCGTAGGCGATGAGACCCAGTACTTC. Translated: CASSQDRTVGDETQYF.